Each of the 31 T cell receptor beta chains below was sequenced from the same sample in a study of blood T cell repertoires in COVID-19 (dated by TCRdb to 2020 to 2022). Libraries were prepared through the immunoSEQ multiplex PCR assay. The table was pulled from immuneACCESS by TCRdb, which kept in-frame rearrangements only. Such tables lose some clones; where checked, under half of the loss comes from unresolved V genes, and the rest has no known cause. The sample table shows approximately 160,000 clones, and approximately 85% are seen once. The ten largest clonotypes hold 7.5% to 8.5% of the sample. Material for sequencing was peripheral blood. These receptors were taken from a woman aged 55-70 years with COVID-19, enrolled during active disease.

This clone was recorded a few times. A junction boundary mismatches the germline segment, possibly from a read error. The V gene is TRBV5-1, the J gene TRBJ2-5, with 12 bases matching TRBD2. The length of the CDR3 is 14 residues. Per germline, CDR1 SGHRS and CDR2 YFSETQ. The CDR3 reads CASCLLAGGPIWYF. CDR3 coding DNA: TGCGCCAGCTGCTTGCTAGCGGGGGGGCCGATTTGGTACTTC.

The chain uses TRBV5-1 and TRBJ2-1; TRBD1 aligns across 9 bases. Looked up from germline, CDR1 is SGHRS and CDR2 is YFSETQ. The CDR3 length is 15 residues. V lost 0 bases and J lost 7; bases outside the gene matches: 5. Here the CDR3 reads CASSLDGTGKNEQFF. The DNA of the CDR3 is TGCGCCAGCAGCTTGGATGGGACAGGGAAGAATGAGCAGTTCTTC.

V and J are TRBV6-1 and TRBJ1-6, with 7 bases lining up with TRBD1. The CDR3 loop spans 16 amino acids. V lost 2 bases, J lost 7 bases, and 8 bases stayed unmatched. The germline CDR1 and CDR2 sequences are MNHNS and SASEGT. The CDR3 nucleotides are TGTGCCAGCAGTGAACCCTCGGGACAGAGCAATTCACCCCTCCACTTT. Translating it yields CASSEPSGQSNSPLHF.

The genes are TRBV10-2 and TRBJ1-1, with TRBD1 matching over 11 bases. Germline V CDR1 and CDR2: WSHSY, SAAADI. V dropped 3 bases and J dropped 4; count of bases not matched to a gene: 7. This CDR3 has 16 residues. The CDR3 is CASSEARTGGPTEAFF. Here the CDR3 DNA reads TGCGCCAGCAGTGAAGCACGGACAGGGGGCCCCACTGAAGCTTTCTTT.

V is TRBV6-5 and J is TRBJ1-1; unclear D gene. CDR1 and CDR2 (germline): MNHEY, SVGAGI. The CDR3 is 13 amino acids. Trimming cost V 7 bases and J 2 bases, with 11 bases left between them. This CDR3 is CASTQQANTEAFF. DNA for the CDR3: TGTGCCAGCACCCAGCAGGCAAACACTGAAGCTTTCTTT.

The chain combines TRBV9 with TRBJ1-6; the D gene is possibly TRBD1 (6 bases). The CDR3 is 15 residues long. Germline V CDR1 and CDR2: SGDLS, YYNGEE. V lost 2 bases to trimming and J lost 8 bases, with 14 bases between them. The CDR3 DNA sequence: TGTGCCAGCAGCGTCACGTGGGGGGGCGATTCACCCCTCCACTTT. Its translation is CASSVTWGGDSPLHF.

J is TRBJ2-2 and V is TRBV5-6; TRBD1 is a possible D gene (6 bases). This CDR3 comprises 13 residues. Germline V gene sequence: CDR1 SGHDT, CDR2 YYEEEE. With 4 bases removed from V and 6 bases from J, the gap between germline ends came to 10 bases. CDR3 in amino acids: CASSLDRPGELFF. The CDR3, as DNA: TGTGCCAGCAGCCTCGACAGGCCCGGGGAGCTGTTTTTT.

The rearrangement uses TRBV12-3 or TRBV12-4 and TRBJ1-1, with D unclear. With 3 bases removed from V and 11 bases from J, the gap between germline ends came to 10 bases. The CDR3 consists of 11 residues. CDR3: CASSFGSGAFF. CDR3 bases: TGTGCCAGCAGTTTCGGATCGGGGGCTTTCTTT.

This clone came up a few times. V and J are TRBV5-8 and TRBJ2-3, with D perhaps TRBD1 (5 bases). Germline CDR1 is SGHTS and CDR2 is YDEGEE. The CDR3 is made up of 15 amino acids. V shed 3 bases and J shed 1 base, with 12 bases lying between them. Here the CDR3 DNA reads TGTGCCAGCAGCTGGGAACCGACAGGCACAGATACGCAGTATTTT. Residues: CASSWEPTGTDTQYF.

Remarks on this clone: One end of the junction is discordant with germline, which a read error may explain. The rearrangement joins TRBV3-1 (or the pseudogene TRBV3-2) to TRBJ1-1; D is unclear. The germline CDR1 and CDR2 sequences are LGHDT and YNNKEL (reference sequence). The CDR3 length is 11 residues. The CDR3 protein is CASRQANEAFF. DNA of the CDR3: TGTGCCAGCCGCCAGGCCAATGAAGCTTTCTTT.

Of note for this clone: At one end the junction does not follow the germline gene, possibly because of a read error. The chain couples TRBV7-7 to TRBJ2-3, with 8 bases matching TRBD2. The CDR3 covers 14 residues. Germline CDR1 SSHAT, CDR2 FNYEAQ (reference sequence). DNA of the CDR3: TGTGCTAGCAGCTTAGCCGGGAGGGGTGATACGCAGTATTTT. Translated: CASSLAGRGDTQYF.

This clone has a single count. The V gene is TRBV19, the J gene TRBJ2-5; TRBD1 agrees at 7 bases. The CDR3 spans 15 residues. Trimming at V came to 1 base and at J to 5 bases, leaving 7 bases not matched to a gene. Germline V CDR1 and CDR2: LNHDA, SQIVND (reference sequence). In DNA form, the CDR3 reads TGTGCCAGTAGTATAGGTTACAGGGGAGTGGAGACCCAGTACTTC. This sequence encodes CASSIGYRGVETQYF.

The chain recombines TRBV13 with TRBJ2-7; 10 bases agree with TRBD1. The V segment lost 5 bases and the J segment 2 bases; nucleotides outside the gene matches: 6. CDR1 is PRHDT, CDR2 FYEKMQ, per germline (reference sequence). The CDR3 is 15 residues long. The CDR3 DNA is TGTGCCAGCAGCGCCCGGGACAGGGGTACCTACGAGCAGTACTTC. Translation gives CASSARDRGTYEQYF.

This chain links TRBV24-1 with TRBJ2-1; 8 bases are a match to TRBD1. Germline V gene lookup returns CDR1 KGHDR and CDR2 SFDVKD. The CDR3 covers 15 residues. Losses at the gene ends were 7 bases for V and 3 bases for J; bases not matched to a gene: 7. DNA for the CDR3: TGTGCCACCAGGGACGGGACAGGTCACTACAATGAGCAGTTCTTC. Protein: CATRDGTGHYNEQFF.

This clone was found a few times. This chain links TRBV29-1 with TRBJ1-2; possibly TRBD1 for D (6 bases). The CDR3 contains 16 residues. Germline CDR1 reads SQVTM; CDR2 reads ANQGSEA. V shed 6 bases and J shed 8 bases, with 28 bases lying between them. The CDR3 reads CSVKQGPTPTRAGYTF. Written as DNA, the CDR3 is TGCAGCGTGAAACAGGGACCAACACCCACCCGCGCGGGCTACACCTTC.

V usage is TRBV2 and J usage is TRBJ1-5; tentatively, D is TRBD1 (5 bases). Per germline, CDR1 SNHLY and CDR2 FYNNEI. CDR3 length: 15 amino acids. V lost 4 bases, J lost 0 bases, and 10 bases lay in between. This chain's CDR3 is CASSGTPNSNQPQHF. In nucleotides, the CDR3 is TGTGCCAGCAGTGGGACACCAAATAGCAATCAGCCCCAGCATTTT.

This clone was counted a single time. V and J are TRBV19 and TRBJ1-5, with D maybe TRBD1 (5 bases). Trimming took 4 bases from V and 5 from J, leaving 18 bases between them. The CDR3 is 16 amino acids. CDR1 and CDR2 from the germline V gene are LNHDA and SQIVND (reference sequence). This chain's CDR3 is CASSKQVMSVYQPQHF. As DNA, the CDR3 is TGTGCCAGTAGTAAACAGGTGATGTCCGTATATCAGCCCCAGCATTTT. The variable domain in full, completed from reference TRBV19 and TRBJ1-5, reads DGGITQSPKYLFRKEGQNVTLSCEQNLNHDAMYWYRQDPGQGLRLIYYSQIVNDFQKGDIAEGYSVSREKKESFPLTVTSAQKNPTAFYLCASSKQVMSVYQPQHFGDGTRLSIL.

The chain carries TRBV18 and TRBJ1-2; D possibly corresponds to TRBD1 (6 bases). Germline loops: CDR1 KGHSH, CDR2 LQKENI. V was clipped by 5 bases and J by 5 bases, with 18 bases between them. The CDR3 consists of 15 residues. CDR3 protein: CASSWGQDPLYGYTF. CDR3 sequence (DNA): TGTGCCAGCTCATGGGGGCAGGACCCCCTATATGGCTACACCTTC.

The gene calls are TRBV5-1 and TRBJ1-2; 7 bases map to TRBD1. The CDR3 totals 14 residues. Germline V gene data show CDR1 as SGHRS and CDR2 as YFSETQ. Trimming removed 1 base from V and 4 bases from J; junction bases left unmatched: 4. CDR3 sequence: CASSLTGTAYGYTF. CDR3 coding DNA: TGCGCCAGCAGCTTGACCGGGACAGCCTATGGCTACACCTTC.

The chain recombines TRBV6-6 with TRBJ1-2; D is perhaps TRBD1 (5 bases). Deletions cut 0 bases from V and 3 bases from J, with 8 bases between. CDR1 is MNHNY and CDR2 is SVGAGI in the germline V gene (reference sequence). The CDR3 totals 14 residues. CDR3 sequence reads: CASSYSTGDYGYTF. Written as DNA, the CDR3 is TGTGCCAGCAGTTACTCAACGGGGGACTATGGCTACACCTTC.

The J gene is TRBJ1-1, the V gene TRBV7-9; D possibly corresponds to TRBD1 (6 bases). CDR1 is SEHNR, CDR2 FQNEAQ, per germline (reference sequence). The CDR3 loop spans 16 amino acids. The V and J ends lost 5 bases and 0 bases respectively, with 16 bases between them. The CDR3 DNA reads TGTGCCAGCAGCCAACCCGGGGGGGCTTTGAACACTGAAGCTTTCTTT. This encodes CASSQPGGALNTEAFF.

The rearrangement links TRBV7-2 to TRBJ2-3; TRBD1 agrees at 12 bases. V was clipped by 2 bases and J by 1 base; unmatched bases: 4. Germline V CDR1 and CDR2: SGHTA, FQGNSA. The CDR3 loop spans 17 amino acids. CDR3: CASSLRGQGARTDTQYF. DNA of the CDR3: TGTGCCAGCAGCTTACGGGGACAGGGGGCGCGCACAGATACGCAGTATTTT.

V and J are TRBV2 and TRBJ2-1; 8 nucleotides agree with TRBD2. CDR1 is SNHLY, CDR2 FYNNEI, per germline. The J segment lost 7 bases and the V segment lost 6 bases, leaving 5 bases of the junction unmatched. The CDR3 extends over 13 amino acids. The CDR3 coding sequence is TGTGCCAGCAGCCCCGGACTAGCTAATGAGCAGTTCTTC. Translated, it gives CASSPGLANEQFF.

This sequence joins TRBV18 and TRBJ1-1; the match to TRBD1 covers 8 bases. Germline V gives CDR1 KGHSH, CDR2 LQKENI. The CDR3 sequence is 15 residues long. Losses at the gene ends were 0 bases for V and 5 bases for J; bases not matched to a gene: 5. The CDR3 sequence: CASSPPQGARTEAFF. The CDR3 DNA follows: TGTGCCAGCTCACCACCGCAGGGGGCGCGGACTGAAGCTTTCTTT.

CDR3 loop: CASSSHPFSGSGTDTQYF. Written as DNA, the CDR3 is TGTGCCAGCAGCTCACACCCTTTCTCAGGGTCTGGCACAGATACGCAGTATTTT. The genes are TRBV11-2 and TRBJ2-3; possible D gene TRBD1, 5 bases. The V gene's germline CDR1 is SGHAT and CDR2 FQNNGV. The CDR3 consists of 18 residues. The V end lost 4 bases, the J end lost 1 base, and 21 bases lay between the germline ends.

V usage is TRBV5-1 and J usage is TRBJ2-1; the match to TRBD2 covers 9 bases. Germline loops: CDR1 SGHRS, CDR2 YFSETQ. The CDR3 has 15 residues. After removal of 4 bases from V and 9 bases from J, the junction contained 11 bases not matched to a gene. The CDR3 bases are TGCGCCAGCAGCCGGGCTAGCGGGGCTACAATTGAGCAGTTCTTC. Translated, it gives CASSRASGATIEQFF.

This clone appeared a single time. This chain uses TRBV19 with TRBJ1-1, with 9 positions matching TRBD1. Germline V lookup: CDR1 LNHDA, CDR2 SQIVND (reference sequence). V lost 1 base, J lost 5 bases, and 8 bases stayed unmatched. This CDR3 is built from 16 residues. The CDR3 spells CASSIVAGTGSTEAFF. The CDR3 region has the DNA TGTGCCAGTAGTATAGTGGCAGGGACAGGGAGTACTGAAGCTTTCTTT. Full variable domain (missing parts from reference TRBV19 and TRBJ1-1): DGGITQSPKYLFRKEGQNVTLSCEQNLNHDAMYWYRQDPGQGLRLIYYSQIVNDFQKGDIAEGYSVSREKKESFPLTVTSAQKNPTAFYLCASSIVAGTGSTEAFFGQGTRLTVV.

This chain connects TRBV9 to TRBJ2-7; TRBD2 matches 9 bases. The trim removed 4 bases at V and 6 bases at J, leaving 8 bases unmatched. The CDR3 is made up of 14 amino acids. CDR1 and CDR2 from the germline V gene are SGDLS and YYNGEE. This CDR3 reads CASSPLAGVGEQYF. Here the CDR3 DNA reads TGTGCCAGCAGCCCCTTAGCGGGAGTGGGCGAGCAGTACTTC.

The chain is built from TRBV27 and TRBJ2-3; D is perhaps TRBD2 (6 bases). The CDR3 consists of 15 residues. V was cut by 5 bases and J by 3 bases, with 15 bases left in between. Germline V gene sequence: CDR1 MNHEY, CDR2 SMNVEV (reference sequence). CDR3 protein: CASSGRYLGTDTQYF. CDR3 DNA: TGTGCCAGCAGTGGGAGGTATTTGGGTACAGATACGCAGTATTTT.

A few counts support this clone. This chain links TRBV6-4 with TRBJ2-1; 14 bases are shared with TRBD2. The CDR3 length is 16 residues. V lost 4 bases and J lost 10; bases outside the gene matches: 9. Germline values: CDR1 MRHNA, CDR2 SNTAGT. The CDR3 spells CASSVQTSGGAGEQFF. CDR3 nucleotide sequence: TGTGCCAGCAGTGTCCAGACTAGCGGGGGGGCCGGAGAGCAGTTCTTC.

The V call is TRBV6-1, the J call TRBJ1-5; TRBD1 agrees at 10 bases. This CDR3 is built from 14 residues. CDR1 MNHNS and CDR2 SASEGT come from the germline V gene. V lost 0 bases, J lost 11 bases, and 4 bases stayed unmatched. CDR3 in DNA: TGTGCCAGCAGTGAAGCGACAGGGGGCACAGCCCAGCATTTT. It encodes CASSEATGGTAQHF.